The rows below give T cell receptor beta chains drawn from one sample of a study of regulatory T cells in long-lasting Graves disease. MiXCR, run by TCRdb on the multiplex PCR reads, gives a single entry per CDR3 protein. The data contain a few hundred thousand distinct CDR3 sequences, 10% to 15% of them seen just once; the ten biggest clones take up around 18%. This same sample was also part of a study on T cells in Graves' hyperthyroidism and ophthalmopathy.

Sequences were derived from peripheral blood mononuclear cells (PBMCs), sampled at new diagnosis, from a patient treated with antithyroid drugs. Every receptor here comes from a woman between 18 and 29 years old with Graves disease. Both conserved end residues are part of each CDR3. A D gene is named only where the DNA matches it firmly. Size is omitted from some rows. Given values are once, few, many or a class for expanded clones.

>TRBV4-1|TRBJ2-1|many|NA
TGCGCCAGCAGCCAAGCCCCCGGGGCCTACGGCAATGAGCAGTTCTTC
CASSQAPGAYGNEQFF
>TRBV9|TRBJ2-1|many|NA
TGTGCCAGCAGCTTATTCCTCTCCAGCTCCTACAATGAGCAGTTCTTC
CASSLFLSSSYNEQFF
>TRBV29-1|TRBJ1-5|NA|NA
TGCAGCGTTGAAGTCGCAGGGAATAGCAATCAGCCCCAGCATTTT
CSVEVAGNSNQPQHF
>TRBV19|TRBJ2-7|few|NA
TGTGCCAGTAGTATAACAGTCTCTTCGTACGAGCAGTACTTC
CASSITVSSYEQYF
>TRBV5-1|TRBJ1-5|few|NA
TGCGCCAGCAGCCGAGTACTCTTCATAGACAGTTTCAATCAGCCCCAGCATTTT
CASSRVLFIDSFNQPQHF
>TRBV20-1|TRBJ2-3|few|TRBD1
TGCAGTGCTAACCTCCCCGGACAGGTCCGTGGAGATACGCAGTATTTT
CSANLPGQVRGDTQYF
>TRBV7-2|TRBJ1-6|few|NA
TGTGCCAGCAGCTTAGCTGCAGGGTTAGATACACCCCTCCACTTT
CASSLAAGLDTPLHF
>TRBV6-1|TRBJ2-5|many|NA
TGTGCCAGCAGACACAGGACGAGTGAGACCCAGTACTTC
CASRHRTSETQYF
>TRBV11-2|TRBJ1-6|few|NA
TGTGCCAGCAGCCCAACGGGACAACATAATTCACCCCTCCACTTT
CASSPTGQHNSPLHF
>TRBV6-2/TRBV6-3|TRBJ2-3|few|TRBD1
TGTGCCAGCAGTTACGGGGACAGCGATTACGCAGATACGCAGTATTTT
CASSYGDSDYADTQYF
>TRBV29-1|TRBJ1-2|many|NA
TGCAGCGTCCAAGAGGCCCTGATCTATGGCTACACCTTC
CSVQEALIYGYTF
>TRBV20-1|TRBJ2-1|many|NA
TGCAGTGCTAGGGACTTGAGCTCCTACAATGAGCAGTTCTTC
CSARDLSSYNEQFF
>TRBV28|TRBJ1-1|NA|TRBD1
TGTGCCAGCAGTTTATTTGGACAGGGGAGGGTCAAGGGGTTGACTGAAGCTTTCTTT
CASSLFGQGRVKGLTEAFF
>TRBV4-3|TRBJ1-6|NA|NA
TGCGCCAGCAGCCAAGATCGCGCGGGGGCTTCGAATTCACCCCTCCACTTT
CASSQDRAGASNSPLHF
>TRBV29-1|TRBJ2-6|few|NA
TGCAGCGTTACCACAGGGTCGGCCGGCTCTGGGGCCAACGTCCTGACTTTC
CSVTTGSAGSGANVLTF
>TRBV2|TRBJ1-1|many|NA
TGTGCCAGCAGTGTGCCGGGATGGCCTGAAGCTTTCTTT
CASSVPGWPEAFF
>TRBV7-6|TRBJ2-3|many|NA
TGTGCCAGCAGCTCTTACGATACGCAGTATTTT
CASSSYDTQYF
>TRBV5-5|TRBJ1-1|few|NA
TGTGCCAGCAGTTTCACTACGGACACTGAAGCTTTCTTT
CASSFTTDTEAFF
>TRBV6-4|TRBJ2-1|NA|TRBD1
TGTGCCAGCAGCCAAACCGGACAGGATGGCTCCTACAATGAGCAGTTCTTC
CASSQTGQDGSYNEQFF
>TRBV6-1|TRBJ2-1|many|TRBD2
TGTGCCACCACGGCGGGGGTTGAGCAGTTCTTC
CATTAGVEQFF
>TRBV5-1|TRBJ2-1|many|NA
TGCGCCAGCAGCTTGGTTCCGGGGATCTCCTACAATGAGCAGTTCTTC
CASSLVPGISYNEQFF
>TRBV4-2|TRBJ2-1|many|TRBD2
TGTGCCAGCAGCCAAGAGCCACTAGCGGGCGATGAGCAGTTCTTC
CASSQEPLAGDEQFF
>TRBV4-2|TRBJ1-2|few|NA
TGTGCCAGCAGCCAATCTGGCCTCACCTGGTACACCTTC
CASSQSGLTWYTF
>TRBV19|TRBJ1-1|few|TRBD1
TGTGCCAGTAGAATCGCTCTCCGGGACAGGGAAGCTTTCTTT
CASRIALRDREAFF
>TRBV20-1|TRBJ2-1|few|NA
TGCAGTGCTCCTATTAGAGCGCGACTAAACAATGAGCAGTTCTTC
CSAPIRARLNNEQFF
>TRBV6-2/TRBV6-3|TRBJ2-1|many|TRBD1
TGTGCCAGCAGTTCCGAGGACAGGGAGAGAGTCCATGAGCAGTTCTTC
CASSSEDRERVHEQFF
>TRBV6-2/TRBV6-3|TRBJ1-1|many|NA
TGTGCCAGCAGCAGGGGTTTTGACACTGAAGCTTTCTTT
CASSRGFDTEAFF
>TRBV7-9|TRBJ2-1|many|NA
TGTGCCACTCCCATCCGGGCCTCAAGTGAGCAGTTCTTC
CATPIRASSEQFF
>TRBV9|TRBJ1-3|NA|NA
TGTGCCAGCAGCGTAGAGGCAGGGAGTTTATCTGGAAACACCATATATTTT
CASSVEAGSLSGNTIYF
>TRBV18|TRBJ2-5|many|NA
TGTGCCAGCTCACCCGGGACCTTTCTACGGGAGACCCAGTACTTC
CASSPGTFLRETQYF
>TRBV5-1|TRBJ1-2|many|TRBD1
TGCGCCAGCAGCCGACAGGGGGAGGACTATGGCTACACCTTC
CASSRQGEDYGYTF
>TRBV6-1|TRBJ1-1|many|NA
TGTGCCAGCAGTGAAATGATCCCGAACACTGAAGCTTTCTTT
CASSEMIPNTEAFF
>TRBV5-6|TRBJ1-1|NA|NA
TGTGCCAGCAACTCCTTAGCTCAAGAAGCTTTCTTT
CASNSLAQEAFF
>TRBV12-3/TRBV12-4|TRBJ1-1|many|NA
TGTGCCAGCAGTTGGGGGACGAGTCTCGAAGCTTTCTTT
CASSWGTSLEAFF
>TRBV27|TRBJ2-3|many|NA
TGTGCCAGCAGCCTAGAGGGTTTTAAAGGCACAGATACGCAGTATTTT
CASSLEGFKGTDTQYF
>TRBV11-3|TRBJ1-2|many|NA
TGTGCCAGCAGCCCAGGGAGCCCCTATGGCTACACCTTC
CASSPGSPYGYTF
>TRBV4-3|TRBJ1-5|many|TRBD1
TGCGCCAGCAGCCAAGATGTGGGGACAGGGGTTGTTCGGCAGCCCCAGCATTTT
CASSQDVGTGVVRQPQHF
>TRBV24-1|TRBJ2-1|many|TRBD1
TGTGCCACCAGTGGTGACAGGGCCAATGAGCAGTTCTTC
CATSGDRANEQFF
>TRBV27|TRBJ2-2|many|TRBD2
TGTGCCAGCAGTTCGGGACTAGTGGCCGGGGAGCTGTTTTTT
CASSSGLVAGELFF
>TRBV19|TRBJ1-2|few|NA
TGTGCCAGTAGTGCATTCAGCCTGTCTATGTCGGGCTACACCTTC
CASSAFSLSMSGYTF
>TRBV6-1|TRBJ2-1|few|TRBD2
TGTGCCAGCAGTACTCTAGCGGGGGGCCAAAGGGTAGGGGACTTC
CASSTLAGGQRVGDF
>TRBV7-8|TRBJ1-1|many|NA
TGTGCCAGCAGAGCCAGGCCACCGGGGCAAGCAAACACTGAAGCTTTCTTT
CASRARPPGQANTEAFF
>TRBV7-9|TRBJ1-1|NA|NA
TGTGCCAGCAGCTTAGCGCTTGTAGGGTTCAGTGCTTTCTTT
CASSLALVGFSAFF
>TRBV6-1|TRBJ2-1|few|TRBD2
TGTGCCAGCATCGGGACTAGGGGCTCCTACAATGAGCAGTTCTTC
CASIGTRGSYNEQFF
>TRBV20-1|TRBJ1-1|few|NA
TGCAGTGCTAGAGATCTGGGGGACACTGAAGCTTTCTTT
CSARDLGDTEAFF
>TRBV7-6|TRBJ2-1|few|NA
TGTGCCAGCAGCACAAGGGGTTTGGGCAATGAGCAGTTCTTC
CASSTRGLGNEQFF
>TRBV12-3/TRBV12-4|TRBJ2-3|many|NA
TGTGCCAGCAGTTTGGGCTCCCTTGGGGATACGCAGTATTTT
CASSLGSLGDTQYF
>TRBV29-1|TRBJ1-1|NA|TRBD1
TGCAGCGTTGGGGACAGCCAGAACACTGAAGCTTTCTTT
CSVGDSQNTEAFF
>TRBV7-9|TRBJ2-1|NA|NA
TGTGCCAGCAGGGACCCTTACAATGAGCAGTCCTTC
CASRDPYNEQSF
>TRBV5-5|TRBJ2-2|many|NA
TGTGCCAGCAGCTTGGGTCGAACGAACACCGGGGAGCTGTTTTTT
CASSLGRTNTGELFF
>TRBV2|TRBJ2-1|many|NA
TGTGCCAGCAGTGAATTTGGGACTTACAATGAGCAGTTCTTC
CASSEFGTYNEQFF
>TRBV11-2|TRBJ2-1|NA|TRBD2
TGTGCCAGCAGCAGCGGGGGAAACTCCTACAATGAGCAGTTCTTC
CASSSGGNSYNEQFF
>TRBV27|TRBJ2-1|many|TRBD2
TGTGCCAGCAACACCCGGGAGGGGTTCTCCTACAATGAGCAGTTCTTC
CASNTREGFSYNEQFF